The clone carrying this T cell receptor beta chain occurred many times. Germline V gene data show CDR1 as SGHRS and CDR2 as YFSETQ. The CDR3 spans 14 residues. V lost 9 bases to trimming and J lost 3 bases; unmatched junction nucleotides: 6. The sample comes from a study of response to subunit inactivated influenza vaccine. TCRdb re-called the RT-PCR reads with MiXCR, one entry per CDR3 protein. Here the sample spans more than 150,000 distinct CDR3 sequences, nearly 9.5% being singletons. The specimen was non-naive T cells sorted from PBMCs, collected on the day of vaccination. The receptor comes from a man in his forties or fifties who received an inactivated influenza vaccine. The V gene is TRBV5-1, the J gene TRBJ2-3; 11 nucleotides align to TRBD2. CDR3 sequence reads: CATAGTSGTDTQYF. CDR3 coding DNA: TGCGCCACTGCCGGGACTAGCGGAACAGATACGCAGTATTTT. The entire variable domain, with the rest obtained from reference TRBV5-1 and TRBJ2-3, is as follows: KAGVTQTPRYLIKTRGQQVTLSCSPISGHRSVSWYQQTPGQGLQFLFEYFSETQRNKGNFPGRFSGRQFSNSRSEMNVSTLELGDSALYLCATAGTSGTDTQYFGPGTRLTVL.